This is a list of T cell receptor beta chains from one sample in a study of T cell responses to AZD1222 COVID-19 vaccine. The assay was immunoSEQ multiplex PCR, and TCRdb's table has in-frame clones only and misses some. Among about 42,000 clones, 65% to 85% were seen once, and the ten largest hold 18%. The sample was peripheral blood, taken 28 days after the second AZD1222 dose. Receptor source: an adult who received the AZD1222 COVID-19 vaccine. Each CDR3 is given with its conserved first and last residue. D genes are given only for firm matches. Rows give clone size only sometimes, using once, few, many, or a class for an expanded clone.

>TRBV5-6|TRBJ1-2|.|.
TGTGCCAGCAGCTTGAACGGGCTGTATGGCTACACCTTC
CASSLNGLYGYTF
>TRBV30|TRBJ1-1|.|TRBD1
TGTGCCTGGAGTGTAACTCCCCTCAGAACCGGGACAGGGGGCACTGAAGCTTTCTTT
CAWSVTPLRTGTGGTEAFF
>TRBV30|TRBJ1-4|.|.
TGTGCCTGGAGTGTAGCGGCCCTTAAGAGTGAAAAACTGTTTTTT
CAWSVAALKSEKLFF
>TRBV9|TRBJ2-7|.|TRBD1
TGTGCCAGCATCACGGACAGGGGTGGGCACGAGCAGTACTTC
CASITDRGGHEQYF
>TRBV19|TRBJ1-2|.|.
TGTGCCAGCCGGGACACCCGGATGGGAGGCTACACCTTC
CASRDTRMGGYTF
>TRBV7-8|TRBJ2-2|.|TRBD2
TGTGCCAGCAGCTCTAAACCTGGGACTAGTTTTACCGGGGAGCTGTTTTTT
CASSSKPGTSFTGELFF
>TRBV5-4|TRBJ2-5|.|.
TGTGCCAGCAGAGTTAGCTACCAAGAGACCCAGTACTTC
CASRVSYQETQYF
>TRBV2|TRBJ1-2|.|.
TGTGCCAGCAGTGAAATAGTAGGGAACTATGGCTACACCTTC
CASSEIVGNYGYTF
>TRBV27|TRBJ2-3|.|.
TGTGCCACCCGTCCGGGAAAATATAGCACAGATACGCAGTATTTT
CATRPGKYSTDTQYF
>TRBV18|TRBJ1-1|.|.
TGTGCCAGCTCACCATGGGAGGACACTGAAGCTTTCTTT
CASSPWEDTEAFF
>TRBV11-2|TRBJ2-1|.|.
TGTGCCAGCACCGCCCGGACAGTGAGCTCCTACAATGAGCAGTTCTTC
CASTARTVSSYNEQFF
>TRBV6-1|TRBJ1-2|.|TRBD1
TGTGCCAGCAGTGAAGTCAGGGGGGTGTCTGGCTACACCTTC
CASSEVRGVSGYTF
>TRBV12-3/TRBV12-4|TRBJ1-3|.|.
TGTGCCAGCAGTCCGGCCGTAGGGAACACCATATATTTT
CASSPAVGNTIYF
>TRBV19|TRBJ1-2|.|.
TGTGCCAGTAGTATTGGGACCGTCGGGCGGGGCTATGGCTACACCTTC
CASSIGTVGRGYGYTF
>TRBV18|TRBJ1-2|.|TRBD1
TGTGCCAGCTCACCGGGACAGGCTGTAACCTATGGCTACACCTTC
CASSPGQAVTYGYTF
>TRBV7-3|TRBJ1-1|.|.
TGTGCCAGCAGGCAAATAAGGGGGAACACTGAAGCTTTCTTT
CASRQIRGNTEAFF
>TRBV28|TRBJ2-7|.|.
TGTGCCAGCGCCTTCCGGGGAACCTACTACGAGCAGTACTTC
CASAFRGTYYEQYF
>TRBV25-1|TRBJ1-6|few|TRBD1
TGTGCCAGCAGTTGGGACAGGGATAATTCACCCCTCCACTTT
CASSWDRDNSPLHF
>TRBV6-6|TRBJ2-1|.|TRBD2
TGTGCCAGCAGCCTTAGACTAGCGGGGGGACATGAGCAGTTCTTC
CASSLRLAGGHEQFF
>TRBV12-3/TRBV12-4|TRBJ1-5|few|.
TGTGCCAGCAGTTTAGGAAATCAGCCCCAGCATTTT
CASSLGNQPQHF
>TRBV15|TRBJ2-7|.|.
TGTGCCACCAGCAGAGATACCTCGAGCGGCCCCATAAGGGAGCAGTACTTC
CATSRDTSSGPIREQYF
>TRBV12-5|TRBJ1-6|.|TRBD1
TGTGCTAGTGGCCCCCAAGGGACAGACACGAATTCACCCCTCCACTTT
CASGPQGTDTNSPLHF
>TRBV4-2|TRBJ2-1|.|.
TGTGCCAGCAGCTCCCCCGGCCCGAGCTCCTACAATGAGCAGTTCTTC
CASSSPGPSSYNEQFF
>TRBV30|TRBJ1-3|.|.
TGTGCCTGGAGTCAGCAGGGTGGTGGAAACACCATATATTTT
CAWSQQGGGNTIYF
>TRBV27|TRBJ1-2|.|.
TGTGCCAGCAGGACAGGCCCTTATGGCTACACCTTC
CASRTGPYGYTF
>TRBV7-6|TRBJ1-1|.|.
TGTGCCAGCAGCAGGCCGGGACAAATGAACACTGAAGCTTTCTTT
CASSRPGQMNTEAFF
>TRBV12-3/TRBV12-4|TRBJ2-2|.|TRBD1
TGTGCCAGCAGTGACAGGGTCGGGGAGCTGTTTTTT
CASSDRVGELFF
>TRBV5-1|TRBJ1-6|.|TRBD1
TGCGCCAGCAGCCCCGGGACAGGGGGAGCGTCCTATAATTCACCCCTCCACTTT
CASSPGTGGASYNSPLHF